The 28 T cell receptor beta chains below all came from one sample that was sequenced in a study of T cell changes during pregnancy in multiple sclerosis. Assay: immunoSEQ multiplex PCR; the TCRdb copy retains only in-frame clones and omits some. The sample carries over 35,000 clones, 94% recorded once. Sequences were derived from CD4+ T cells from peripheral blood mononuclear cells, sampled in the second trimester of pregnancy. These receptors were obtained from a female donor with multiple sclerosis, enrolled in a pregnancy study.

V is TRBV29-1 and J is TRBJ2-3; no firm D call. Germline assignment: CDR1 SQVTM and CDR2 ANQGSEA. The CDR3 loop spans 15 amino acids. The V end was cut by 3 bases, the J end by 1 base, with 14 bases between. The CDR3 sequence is CSVEAVNGGTDTQYF. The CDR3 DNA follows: TGCAGCGTTGAGGCCGTGAACGGAGGCACAGATACGCAGTATTTT.

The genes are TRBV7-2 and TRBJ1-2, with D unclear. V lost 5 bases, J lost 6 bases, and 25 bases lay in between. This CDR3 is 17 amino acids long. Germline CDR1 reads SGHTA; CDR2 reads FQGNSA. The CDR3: CASSLSPAAPSRDGYTF. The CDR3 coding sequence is TGTGCCAGCAGCCTTAGTCCGGCCGCACCCTCGAGGGATGGCTACACCTTC.

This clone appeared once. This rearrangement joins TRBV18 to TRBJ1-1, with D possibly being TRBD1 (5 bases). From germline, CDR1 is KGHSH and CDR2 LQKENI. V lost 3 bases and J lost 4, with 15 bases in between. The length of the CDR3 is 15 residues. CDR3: CASSPPGRAVTEAFF. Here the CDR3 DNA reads TGTGCCAGCTCACCGCCCGGCAGGGCAGTCACTGAAGCTTTCTTT. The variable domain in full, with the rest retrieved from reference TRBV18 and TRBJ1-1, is NAGVMQNPRHLVRRRGQEARLRCSPMKGHSHVYWYRQLPEEGLKFMVYLQKENIIDESGMPKERFSAEFPKEGPSILRIQQVVRGDSAAYFCASSPPGRAVTEAFFGQGTRLTVV.

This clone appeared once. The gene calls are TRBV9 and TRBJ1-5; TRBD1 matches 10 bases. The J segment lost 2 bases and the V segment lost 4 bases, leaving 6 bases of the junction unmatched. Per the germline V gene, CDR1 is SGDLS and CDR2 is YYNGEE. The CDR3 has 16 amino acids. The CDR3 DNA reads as TGTGCCAGCAGCCTAAGGGACAGGGGTGGCAATCAGCCCCAGCATTTT. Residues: CASSLRDRGGNQPQHF.

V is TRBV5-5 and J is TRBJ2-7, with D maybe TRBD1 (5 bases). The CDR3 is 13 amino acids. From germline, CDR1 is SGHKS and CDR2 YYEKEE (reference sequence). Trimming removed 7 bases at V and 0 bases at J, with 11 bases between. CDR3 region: CASLGASSYEQYF. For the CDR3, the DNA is TGTGCCAGCCTTGGGGCCTCCTCCTACGAGCAGTACTTC.

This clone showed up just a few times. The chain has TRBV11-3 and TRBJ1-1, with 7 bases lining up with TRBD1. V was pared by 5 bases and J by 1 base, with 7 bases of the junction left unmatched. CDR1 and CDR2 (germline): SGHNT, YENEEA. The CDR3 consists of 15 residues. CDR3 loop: CASSASGTENTEAFF. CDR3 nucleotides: TGTGCCAGCAGCGCTTCCGGGACAGAGAACACTGAAGCTTTCTTT.

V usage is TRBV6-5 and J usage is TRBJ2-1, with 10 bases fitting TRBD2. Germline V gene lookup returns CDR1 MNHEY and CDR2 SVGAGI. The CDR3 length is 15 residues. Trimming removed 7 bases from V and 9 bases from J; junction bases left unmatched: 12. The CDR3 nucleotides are TGTGCCAGCACCCGGGAGCGGGGGGGAAAGGGTGAGCAGTTCTTC. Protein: CASTRERGGKGEQFF.

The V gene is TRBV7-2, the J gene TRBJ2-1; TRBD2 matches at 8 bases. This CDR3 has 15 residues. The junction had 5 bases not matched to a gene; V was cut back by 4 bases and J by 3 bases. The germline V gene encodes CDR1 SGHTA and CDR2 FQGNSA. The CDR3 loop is CASSSPRGGYNEQFF. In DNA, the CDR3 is TGTGCCAGCAGCTCCCCCCGGGGGGGCTACAATGAGCAGTTCTTC.

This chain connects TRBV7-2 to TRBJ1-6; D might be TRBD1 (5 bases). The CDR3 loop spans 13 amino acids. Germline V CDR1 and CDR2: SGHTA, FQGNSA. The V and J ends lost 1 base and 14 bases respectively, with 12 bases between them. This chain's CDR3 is CASSLVRGGSLHF. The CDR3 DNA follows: TGTGCCAGCAGCTTAGTAAGGGGTGGGTCCCTCCACTTT.

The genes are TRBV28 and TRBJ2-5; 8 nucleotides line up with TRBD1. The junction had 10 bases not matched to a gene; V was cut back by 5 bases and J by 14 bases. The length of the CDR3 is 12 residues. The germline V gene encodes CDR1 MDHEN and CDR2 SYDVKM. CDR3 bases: TGTGCCAGCAGTCCGACGGCGACAGGGGCTTACTTC. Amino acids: CASSPTATGAYF.

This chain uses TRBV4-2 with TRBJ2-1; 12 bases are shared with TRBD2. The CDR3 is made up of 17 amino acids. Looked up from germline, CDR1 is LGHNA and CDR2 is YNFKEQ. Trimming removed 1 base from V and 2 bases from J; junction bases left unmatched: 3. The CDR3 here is CASSQGLAGAPYNEQFF. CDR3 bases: TGTGCCAGCAGCCAAGGACTAGCGGGGGCCCCCTACAATGAGCAGTTCTTC.

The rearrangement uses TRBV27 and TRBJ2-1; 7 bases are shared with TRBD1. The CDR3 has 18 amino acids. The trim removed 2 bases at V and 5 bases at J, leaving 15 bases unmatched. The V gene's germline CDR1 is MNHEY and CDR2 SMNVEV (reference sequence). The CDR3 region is CASSLASFGQALHNEQFF. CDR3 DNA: TGTGCCAGCAGTTTAGCTAGTTTCGGACAGGCCCTCCACAATGAGCAGTTCTTC.

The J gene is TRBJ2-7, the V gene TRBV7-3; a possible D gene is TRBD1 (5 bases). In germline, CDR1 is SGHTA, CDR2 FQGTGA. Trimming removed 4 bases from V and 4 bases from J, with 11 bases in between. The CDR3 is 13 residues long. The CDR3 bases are TGTGCCAGCAGCTACCAACAGGCGTACGAGCAGTACTTC. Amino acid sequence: CASSYQQAYEQYF.

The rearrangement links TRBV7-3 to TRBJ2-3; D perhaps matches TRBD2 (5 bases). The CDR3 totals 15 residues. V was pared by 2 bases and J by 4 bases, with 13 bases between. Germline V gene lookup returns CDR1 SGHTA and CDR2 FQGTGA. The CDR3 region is CASSLSGVGSDTQYF. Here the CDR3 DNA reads TGTGCCAGCAGCTTATCCGGGGTTGGTTCAGATACGCAGTATTTT.

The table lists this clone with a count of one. The CDR3 spells CASSLDRGFAYF. The CDR3 DNA follows: TGCGCCAGCAGCTTGGACAGGGGGTTTGCGTACTTC. The chain combines TRBV5-1 with TRBJ2-7; 8 bases align to TRBD1. The CDR3 is 12 amino acids. V lost 0 bases, J lost 12 bases, and 5 bases stayed unmatched. CDR1 and CDR2 from the germline V gene are SGHRS and YFSETQ. Variable domain in full (rest from reference TRBV5-1 and TRBJ2-7): KAGVTQTPRYLIKTRGQQVTLSCSPISGHRSVSWYQQTPGQGLQFLFEYFSETQRNKGNFPGRFSGRQFSNSRSEMNVSTLELGDSALYLCASSLDRGFAYFGPGTRLTVT.

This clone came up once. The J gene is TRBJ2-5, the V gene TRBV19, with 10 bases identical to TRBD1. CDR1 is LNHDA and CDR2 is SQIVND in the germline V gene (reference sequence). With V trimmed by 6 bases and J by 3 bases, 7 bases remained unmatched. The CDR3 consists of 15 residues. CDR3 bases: TGTGCCAGTAGCGGGACAGGGGTCACCAAAGAGACCCAGTACTTC. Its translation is CASSGTGVTKETQYF.

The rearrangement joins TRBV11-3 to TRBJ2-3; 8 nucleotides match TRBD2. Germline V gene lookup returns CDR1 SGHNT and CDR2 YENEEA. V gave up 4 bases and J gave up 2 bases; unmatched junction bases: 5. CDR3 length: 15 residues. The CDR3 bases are TGTGCCAGCAGCTCGGGCGGGGGGCCCACAGATACGCAGTATTTT. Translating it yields CASSSGGGPTDTQYF.

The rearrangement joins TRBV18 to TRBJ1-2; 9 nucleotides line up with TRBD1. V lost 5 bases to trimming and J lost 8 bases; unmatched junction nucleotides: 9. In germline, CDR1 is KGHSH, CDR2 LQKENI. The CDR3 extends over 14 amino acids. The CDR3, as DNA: TGTGCCAGCTCAGATATACAGGGGGCGAGAGGCTACACCTTC. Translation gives CASSDIQGARGYTF.

CDR3 nucleotide sequence: TGCGCCAGCAGCGACCGGACAGGGGGAGAGACCCAGTACTTC. Encoded protein: CASSDRTGGETQYF. This chain links TRBV4-1 with TRBJ2-5, with TRBD1 identical over 10 bases. J was trimmed by 4 bases and V by 5 bases; bases with no gene match: 4. This CDR3 contains 14 residues. The V gene's germline CDR1 is MGHRA and CDR2 YSYEKL.

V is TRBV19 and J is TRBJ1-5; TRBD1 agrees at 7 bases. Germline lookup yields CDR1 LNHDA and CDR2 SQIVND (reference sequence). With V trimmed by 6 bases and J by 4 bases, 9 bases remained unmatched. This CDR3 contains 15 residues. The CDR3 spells CASRATGASNQPQHF. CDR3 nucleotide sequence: TGTGCCAGTAGGGCCACAGGGGCTTCAAATCAGCCCCAGCATTTT.

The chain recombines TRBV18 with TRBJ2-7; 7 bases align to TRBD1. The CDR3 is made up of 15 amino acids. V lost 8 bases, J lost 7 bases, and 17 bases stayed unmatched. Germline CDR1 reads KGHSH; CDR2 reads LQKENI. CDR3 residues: CASAKGAGANLEQYF. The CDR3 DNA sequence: TGTGCCAGCGCAAAGGGGGCAGGGGCTAACCTGGAGCAGTACTTC.

Written as DNA, the CDR3 is TGTGCCAGCAGTAAAAGCGGGATCACAGATACGCAGTATTTT. Translated: CASSKSGITDTQYF. This sequence joins TRBV28 and TRBJ2-3; 7 nucleotides match TRBD2. This CDR3 has 14 residues. With 5 bases clipped from V and 2 bases from J, the junction kept 4 bases outside the gene matches. CDR1 MDHEN and CDR2 SYDVKM come from the germline V gene.

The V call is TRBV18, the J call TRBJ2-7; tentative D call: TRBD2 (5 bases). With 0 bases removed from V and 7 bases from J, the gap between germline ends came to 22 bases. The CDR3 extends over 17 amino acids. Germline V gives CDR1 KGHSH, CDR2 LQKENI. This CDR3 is CASSPPRVEAGLREQYF. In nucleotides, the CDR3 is TGTGCCAGCTCACCACCGAGGGTTGAGGCAGGCCTTAGGGAGCAGTACTTC.

Here the CDR3 reads CASSTPRAGGPGDEQFF. CDR3 nucleotides: TGTGCCAGCAGCACGCCTAGGGCGGGAGGGCCAGGGGATGAGCAGTTCTTC. The chain combines TRBV9 with TRBJ2-1; 9 nucleotides align to TRBD2. From germline, CDR1 is SGDLS and CDR2 YYNGEE. V was pared by 4 bases and J by 8 bases, with 16 bases of the junction left unmatched. This CDR3 region has 17 residues. Together with reference TRBV9 and TRBJ2-1, the CDR3 gives the full variable domain: DSGVTQTPKHLITATGQRVTLRCSPRSGDLSVYWYQQSLDQGLQFLIQYYNGEERAKGNILERFSAQQFPDLHSELNLSSLELGDSALYFCASSTPRAGGPGDEQFFGPGTRLTVL.

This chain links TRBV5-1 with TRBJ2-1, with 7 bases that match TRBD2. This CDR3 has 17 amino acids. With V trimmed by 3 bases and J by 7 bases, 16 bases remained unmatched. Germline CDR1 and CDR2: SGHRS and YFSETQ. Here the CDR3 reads CASSSLTNRGGGNEQFF. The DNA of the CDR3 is TGCGCCAGCAGCTCCCTCACAAATCGCGGGGGAGGTAATGAGCAGTTCTTC. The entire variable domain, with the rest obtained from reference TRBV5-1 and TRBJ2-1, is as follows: KAGVTQTPRYLIKTRGQQVTLSCSPISGHRSVSWYQQTPGQGLQFLFEYFSETQRNKGNFPGRFSGRQFSNSRSEMNVSTLELGDSALYLCASSSLTNRGGGNEQFFGPGTRLTVL.

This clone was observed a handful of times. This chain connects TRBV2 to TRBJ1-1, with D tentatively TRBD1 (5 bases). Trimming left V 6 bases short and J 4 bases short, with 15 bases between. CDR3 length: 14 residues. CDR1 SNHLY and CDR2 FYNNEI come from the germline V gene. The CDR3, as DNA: TGTGCCAGCAGCGGCGGGGGATGGGGCACTGAAGCTTTCTTT. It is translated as CASSGGGWGTEAFF.

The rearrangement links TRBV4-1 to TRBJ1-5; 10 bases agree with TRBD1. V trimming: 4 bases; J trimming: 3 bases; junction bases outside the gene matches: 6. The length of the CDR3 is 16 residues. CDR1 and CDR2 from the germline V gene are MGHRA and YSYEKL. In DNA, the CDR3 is TGCGCCAGCAGCCTCAGCGGGACAGGGGCCAATCAGCCCCAGCATTTT. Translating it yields CASSLSGTGANQPQHF.

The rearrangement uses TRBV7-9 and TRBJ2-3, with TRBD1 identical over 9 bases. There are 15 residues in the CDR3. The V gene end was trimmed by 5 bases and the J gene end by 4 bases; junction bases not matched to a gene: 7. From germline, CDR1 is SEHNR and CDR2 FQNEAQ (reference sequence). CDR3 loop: CASSRGTGIADTQYF. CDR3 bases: TGTGCCAGCAGCCGTGGGACAGGGATTGCAGATACGCAGTATTTT. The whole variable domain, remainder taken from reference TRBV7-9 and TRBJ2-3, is DTGVSQNPRHKITKRGQNVTFRCDPISEHNRLYWYRQTLGQGPEFLTYFQNEAQLEKSRLLSDRFSAERPKGSFSTLEIQRTEQGDSAMYLCASSRGTGIADTQYFGPGTRLTVL.